The rows below give T cell receptor beta chains drawn from one sample of a study of T cell responses to AZD1222 COVID-19 vaccine. The method was immunoSEQ multiplex PCR; TCRdb's version includes in-frame clones alone and lacks a portion of them. The repertoire has some 130,000 clones, roughly 92% of them found once; the top ten carry 0.91%. Sequencing was performed on peripheral blood, taken on day 0 of AZD1222 vaccination. These receptors came from an adult in good health. Both conserved end residues are part of each CDR3. D genes are given only for firm matches. Clone size is not always given. Where it is, it says once, few, many or a class for expanded clones.

CDR3aa: CASSLAGTSGGPRATEQYF; CDR3nt: TGTGCCAGCAGTCTCGCAGGGACTAGCGGGGGGCCGAGGGCCACAGAGCAGTACTTC; j_gene: TRBJ2-7; d_gene: TRBD2; v_gene: TRBV27; abundance: .
CDR3aa: CAISADRGANEQFF; CDR3nt: TGTGCCATCAGTGCTGACAGGGGGGCGAATGAGCAGTTCTTC; j_gene: TRBJ2-1; d_gene: TRBD1; v_gene: TRBV10-3; abundance: .
CDR3aa: CASSRGPWETQYF; CDR3nt: TGTGCCAGCAGCCGCGGGCCGTGGGAGACCCAGTACTTC; j_gene: TRBJ2-5; d_gene: .; v_gene: TRBV3-1/TRBV3-2; abundance: .
CDR3aa: CASSARTSGGEISTDTQYF; CDR3nt: TGTGCCAGCAGCGCCCGGACTAGCGGGGGGGAAATTAGCACAGATACGCAGTATTTT; j_gene: TRBJ2-3; d_gene: TRBD2; v_gene: TRBV13; abundance: .
CDR3aa: CASSQESSGQGNGYTF; CDR3nt: TGTGCCAGCAGCCAAGAATCCTCGGGACAGGGCAATGGCTACACCTTC; j_gene: TRBJ1-2; d_gene: TRBD1; v_gene: TRBV3-1/TRBV3-2; abundance: .
CDR3aa: CASSFGQNYGYTF; CDR3nt: TGTGCCAGCAGCTTTGGACAGAACTATGGCTACACCTTC; j_gene: TRBJ1-2; d_gene: .; v_gene: TRBV13; abundance: .
CDR3aa: CASSPLPGGNQPQHF; CDR3nt: TGCGCCAGCAGCCCCTTACCCGGCGGCAATCAGCCCCAGCATTTT; j_gene: TRBJ1-5; d_gene: .; v_gene: TRBV5-1; abundance: once
CDR3aa: CASSPGTGTDTQYF; CDR3nt: TGTGCCAGTAGCCCCGGGACAGGGACAGATACGCAGTATTTT; j_gene: TRBJ2-3; d_gene: TRBD1; v_gene: TRBV19; abundance: once
CDR3aa: CATSSSTRWVQETQYF; CDR3nt: TGTGCCACCAGCAGTTCCACAAGGTGGGTCCAAGAGACCCAGTACTTC; j_gene: TRBJ2-5; d_gene: .; v_gene: TRBV15; abundance: .
CDR3aa: CASSRGQGGGNEQFF; CDR3nt: TGTGCCAGTAGTAGGGGACAGGGGGGAGGCAATGAGCAGTTCTTC; j_gene: TRBJ2-1; d_gene: TRBD1; v_gene: TRBV19; abundance: .
CDR3aa: CASSLVSYNSPLHF; CDR3nt: TGTGCCAGCAGTTTGGTCTCCTATAATTCACCCCTCCACTTT; j_gene: TRBJ1-6; d_gene: .; v_gene: TRBV27; abundance: .
CDR3aa: CASSPPGGTNEKLFF; CDR3nt: TGTGCCAGCTCACCACCGGGAGGGACTAATGAAAAACTGTTTTTT; j_gene: TRBJ1-4; d_gene: .; v_gene: TRBV18; abundance: .